These 13 T cell receptor beta chains were sequenced from one sample in a study of T-cell reconstitution after alpha-beta-depleted transplantation in children. Unique molecular identifiers were used in preparing the TCRbeta library. TCRdb called the PCR reads again in MiXCR, with one record for every CDR3 protein. This table holds 140,000 or so distinct CDR3 sequences, more than 8% found once. The source was PBMCs, mostly from graft donor cells, collected 180 days after TCRalphabeta/CD19-depleted stem cell transplant. The receptors originated from a female patient aged 2 to 10 who had a stem cell transplant for congenital amegakaryocytic thrombocytopenia, so the T cells may come from the graft donor.

V and J are TRBV21-1 and TRBJ2-1; the table assigns TRBD2, which was not confirmed against the DNA. TRBV21-1 is a listed pseudogene. The CDR3 length is 14 residues. For the CDR3, the DNA is TGTGCCAGTCAAACCGGGACTAGCGGCAATGAGCAGTTCTTC. Its protein product is CASQTGTSGNEQFF.

This clonotype was seen at least ten times. The rearrangement uses TRBV7-6 and TRBJ2-1; possibly TRBD2 for D (5 bases). The CDR3 runs 15 residues. Deletions cut 5 bases from V and 5 bases from J, with 16 bases between. Germline V gene data show CDR1 as SGHVS and CDR2 as FNYEAQ. The CDR3 loop reads CASSPGVIWDNEQFF. The CDR3 DNA reads as TGTGCCAGCAGCCCCGGGGTAATATGGGACAATGAGCAGTTCTTC.

This clonotype occurred many times. J is TRBJ1-1 and V is TRBV20-1; 7 bases match TRBD1. The V and J ends lost 5 bases and 6 bases, in that order; junction bases with no gene match: 6. CDR3 length: 12 amino acids. Germline CDR1 DFQATT, CDR2 SNEGSKA (reference sequence). The CDR3 here is CSALEGGPEAFF. CDR3 in DNA: TGCAGTGCTCTTGAAGGGGGCCCTGAAGCTTTCTTT.

This clonotype turned up a few times. The chain is built from TRBV2 and TRBJ2-4, with D possibly matching TRBD1 (6 bases). Germline V gives CDR1 SNHLY, CDR2 FYNNEI. V dropped 6 bases and J dropped 5 bases, with 11 bases sitting between them. The CDR3 sequence is 13 residues long. CDR3 loop: CASRQGRENIQYF. The CDR3 DNA sequence: TGTGCCAGCAGACAGGGTCGAGAAAACATTCAGTACTTC.

The chain employs TRBV18 and TRBJ2-3, with TRBD2 as a possible D gene (5 bases). Germline V CDR1 and CDR2: KGHSH, LQKENI. The CDR3 consists of 14 residues. Trimming removed 3 bases from V and 2 bases from J, with 9 bases in between. CDR3 DNA sequence: TGTGCCAGCTCACCTAGGCGGGCCACAGATACGCAGTATTTT. It translates to CASSPRRATDTQYF.

The rearrangement joins TRBV30 to TRBJ2-7, with TRBD2 matching 7 bases. The germline CDR1 and CDR2 sequences are GTSNPN and SVGIG (reference sequence). V shed 0 bases, J shed 7 bases, and the junction held 6 bases outside the gene matches. This CDR3 is built from 13 residues. The CDR3 protein is CAWSVGWGGEQYF. CDR3 DNA sequence: TGTGCCTGGAGTGTAGGGTGGGGGGGTGAGCAGTACTTC.

This clonotype was seen at least ten times. V gene TRBV25-1 combines with J gene TRBJ2-7; TRBD1 agrees at 8 bases. Germline V gives CDR1 MGHDK, CDR2 SYGVNS. The CDR3 sequence is 15 residues long. J lost 4 bases, V lost 8 bases, and 13 bases had no gene match. CDR3 nucleotides: TGTGCCAGCGGCCAAACGACAGGGACAGGTTACGAGCAGTACTTC. This translates into CASGQTTGTGYEQYF.

V usage is TRBV4-2 and J usage is TRBJ2-5, with TRBD2 matching over 8 bases. In germline, CDR1 is LGHNA, CDR2 YNFKEQ. This CDR3 is 16 amino acids long. The trim removed 4 bases at V and 2 bases at J, leaving 9 bases unmatched. CDR3 sequence: CASSPLRAGGQETQYF. In nucleotides, the CDR3 is TGTGCCAGCAGCCCCCTGCGGGCGGGGGGACAAGAGACCCAGTACTTC.

A few counts support this clonotype. CDR3 region: CASSPQGGIGDTQYF. Written as DNA, the CDR3 is TGCGCCAGCAGCCCTCAGGGGGGCATTGGGGATACGCAGTATTTT. The rearrangement uses TRBV5-1 and TRBJ2-3; tentatively, D is TRBD1 (7 bases). V lost 4 bases, J lost 6 bases, and 18 bases lay in between. The CDR3 contains 15 residues. Germline V gives CDR1 SGHRS, CDR2 YFSETQ.

The sample holds a few counts of this clonotype. This chain joins TRBV20-1 and TRBJ2-3, with D possibly matching TRBD2 (6 bases). Germline CDR1 and CDR2: DFQATT and SNEGSKA (reference sequence). V was shortened by 5 bases and J by 6 bases, with 15 bases between the two germline ends. This CDR3 spans 13 amino acids. The CDR3 spells CSALRDSADTQYF. The CDR3 coding sequence is TGCAGTGCTCTCCGGGACTCCGCGGATACGCAGTATTTT.

This chain uses TRBV7-2 with TRBJ2-4; TRBD2 agrees at 12 bases. The CDR3 length is 17 residues. The V and J ends lost 4 bases and 4 bases, in that order; junction bases with no gene match: 8. Germline V lookup: CDR1 SGHTA, CDR2 FQGNSA. The CDR3 DNA reads TGTGCCAGCAGCTCCCCTAGCGGGAGGGAGAAAAAAAACATTCAGTACTTC. Residues: CASSSPSGREKKNIQYF.

The chain links TRBV27 to TRBJ2-3; D not resolved. The CDR3 covers 16 residues. Germline lookup yields CDR1 MNHEY and CDR2 SMNVEV (reference sequence). V was cut by 3 bases and J by 3 bases, with 16 bases left in between. CDR3 in DNA: TGTGCCAGCAGTTTCCTTGGGCGGCTCGGTACAGATACGCAGTATTTT. It translates to CASSFLGRLGTDTQYF.

The chain carries TRBV2 and TRBJ2-7; no clear D. CDR1 SNHLY and CDR2 FYNNEI come from the germline V gene. This CDR3 is 14 amino acids long. Trimming pared 7 bases from V and 2 bases from J, leaving 15 bases between. CDR3 in DNA: TGTGCCAGCAAAGGGAAGGCGAAGGCCTACGAGCAGTACTTC. As protein: CASKGKAKAYEQYF. Full variable domain (rest looked up from reference TRBV2 and TRBJ2-7): EPEVTQTPSHQVTQMGQEVILRCVPISNHLYFYWYRQILGQKVEFLVSFYNNEISEKSEIFDDQFSVERPDGSNFTLKIRSTKLEDSAMYFCASKGKAKAYEQYFGPGTRLTVT.